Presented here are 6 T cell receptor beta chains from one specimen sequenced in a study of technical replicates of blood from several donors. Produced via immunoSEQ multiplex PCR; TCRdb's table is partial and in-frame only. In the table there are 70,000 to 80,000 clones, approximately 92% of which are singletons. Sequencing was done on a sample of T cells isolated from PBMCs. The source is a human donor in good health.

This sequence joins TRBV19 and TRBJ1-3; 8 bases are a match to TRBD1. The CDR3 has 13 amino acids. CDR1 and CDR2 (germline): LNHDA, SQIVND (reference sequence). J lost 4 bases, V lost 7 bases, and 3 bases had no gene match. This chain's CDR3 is CASTTGAGNTIYF. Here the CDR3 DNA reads TGTGCCAGTACGACAGGGGCAGGAAACACCATATATTTT.

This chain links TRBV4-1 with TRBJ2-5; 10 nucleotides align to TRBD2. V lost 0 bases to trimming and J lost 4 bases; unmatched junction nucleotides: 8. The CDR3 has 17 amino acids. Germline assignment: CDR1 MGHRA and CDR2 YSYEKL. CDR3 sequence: CASSQETAGGPRETQYF. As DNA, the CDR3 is TGCGCCAGCAGCCAAGAAACAGCGGGAGGGCCCCGAGAGACCCAGTACTTC.

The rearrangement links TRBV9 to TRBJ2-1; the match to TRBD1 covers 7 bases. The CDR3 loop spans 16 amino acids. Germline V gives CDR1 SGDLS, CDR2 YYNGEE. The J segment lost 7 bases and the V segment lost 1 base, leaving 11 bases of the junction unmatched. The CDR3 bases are TGTGCCAGCAGCGTAAGAGACAGGGAGTTTGAAAATGAGCAGTTCTTC. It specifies CASSVRDREFENEQFF.

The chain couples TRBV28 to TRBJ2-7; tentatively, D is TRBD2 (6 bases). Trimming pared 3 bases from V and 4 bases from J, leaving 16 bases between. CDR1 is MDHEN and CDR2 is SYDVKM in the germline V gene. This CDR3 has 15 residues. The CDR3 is CASSFAGSGMYEQYF. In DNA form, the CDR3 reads TGTGCCAGCAGTTTCGCGGGGTCCGGTATGTACGAGCAGTACTTC.

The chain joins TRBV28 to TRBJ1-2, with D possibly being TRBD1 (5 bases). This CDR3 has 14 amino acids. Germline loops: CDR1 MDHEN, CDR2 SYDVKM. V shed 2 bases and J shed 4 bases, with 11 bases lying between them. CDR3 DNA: TGTGCCAGCAGTTTACAGGGAAGGAGCTATGGCTACACCTTC. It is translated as CASSLQGRSYGYTF.

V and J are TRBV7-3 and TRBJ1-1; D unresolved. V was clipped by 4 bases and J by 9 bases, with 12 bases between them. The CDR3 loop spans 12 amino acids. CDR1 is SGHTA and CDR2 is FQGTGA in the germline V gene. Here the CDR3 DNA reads TGTGCCAGCAGCTCCGGGATCGACAAAGCTTTCTTT. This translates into CASSSGIDKAFF.